These 24 T cell receptor beta chains were all obtained from the same sample, sequenced in a study of shared T cell receptors in the human thymus. Clones were read by immunoSEQ multiplex PCR, and TCRdb kept only the in-frame ones, dropping some. Here the sample spans hundreds of thousands of clones, approximately 85% being singletons. These same records also appear under a second study, on human thymus T cells.

The sample was thymocytes. The origin of the receptors is a girl under three years old with a congenital heart defect.

This chain links TRBV28 with TRBJ2-5, with a tentative D call TRBD1 (6 bases). Deletions cut 7 bases from V and 5 bases from J, with 26 bases between. This CDR3 is 17 amino acids long. Germline CDR1 is MDHEN and CDR2 is SYDVKM. The CDR3 loop reads CASNLNRTESQPETQYF. DNA of the CDR3: TGTGCCAGCAACCTTAACCGGACAGAGAGCCAGCCGGAGACCCAGTACTTC.

The chain employs TRBV5-6 and TRBJ2-2; 11 bases align to TRBD2. Germline V gene data show CDR1 as SGHDT and CDR2 as YYEEEE. The CDR3 extends over 18 amino acids. The J segment lost 3 bases and the V segment lost 1 base, leaving 8 bases of the junction unmatched. This CDR3 reads CASSLRASGGPHTGELFF. The CDR3 DNA follows: TGTGCCAGCAGCTTGCGGGCTAGCGGGGGGCCCCACACCGGGGAGCTGTTTTTT. The full variable domain, with the rest looked up from reference TRBV5-6 and TRBJ2-2, is DAGVTQSPTHLIKTRGQQVTLRCSPKSGHDTVSWYQQALGQGPQFIFQYYEEEERQRGNFPDRFSGHQFPNYSSELNVNALLLGDSALYLCASSLRASGGPHTGELFFGEGSRLTVL.

In its sample, this clone was seen a few times. The V gene is TRBV15, the J gene TRBJ2-7; D remains ambiguous. V was shortened by 7 bases and J by 4 bases, with 14 bases between the two germline ends. The length of the CDR3 is 13 residues. Germline loops: CDR1 LNHNV, CDR2 YYDKDF (reference sequence). The CDR3 reads CATKRSQTYEQYF. The CDR3 region has the DNA TGTGCCACCAAACGTAGCCAAACGTACGAGCAGTACTTC.

V usage is TRBV4-1 and J usage is TRBJ1-5; 9 nucleotides match TRBD1. Germline-derived CDR1 and CDR2 are MGHRA and YSYEKL. Losses at the gene ends were 7 bases for V and 0 bases for J; bases not matched to a gene: 10. The CDR3 sequence is 17 residues long. The CDR3 loop reads CASTRTGVPYSNQPQHF. For the CDR3, the DNA is TGCGCCAGCACCCGGACAGGGGTCCCCTATAGCAATCAGCCCCAGCATTTT.

This clone was detected a few times. This sequence joins TRBV5-6 and TRBJ2-5, with 8 positions matching TRBD1. The tail of the sequence fits TRBJ2-7 better, so the J call may be wrong. The CDR3 runs 15 residues. Germline CDR1 SGHDT, CDR2 YYEEEE. CDR3 sequence: CASSPRDRGSYEQYF. DNA of the CDR3: TGTGCCAGCAGCCCTAGAGACAGGGGCTCCTACGAGCAGTACTTC.

Written as DNA, the CDR3 is TGTGCCAGCAGCGTAGAGTCTCCTCGGGGGGCAGATACGCAGTATTTT. Its translation is CASSVESPRGADTQYF. The chain employs TRBV9 and TRBJ2-3, with TRBD2 matching over 7 bases. Germline CDR1 and CDR2: SGDLS and YYNGEE. V lost 0 bases to trimming and J lost 4 bases; unmatched junction nucleotides: 8. This CDR3 has 16 amino acids. Full variable domain (outside the CDR3, taken from reference TRBV9 and TRBJ2-3): DSGVTQTPKHLITATGQRVTLRCSPRSGDLSVYWYQQSLDQGLQFLIQYYNGEERAKGNILERFSAQQFPDLHSELNLSSLELGDSALYFCASSVESPRGADTQYFGPGTRLTVL.

This rearrangement joins TRBV27 to TRBJ2-5, with TRBD2 matching 7 bases. There are 17 residues in the CDR3. J lost 2 bases, V lost 4 bases, and 13 bases had no gene match. Per the germline V gene, CDR1 is MNHEY and CDR2 is SMNVEV (reference sequence). The CDR3 region has the DNA TGTGCCAGCAGTTCCCCCTCTCGCGGGGGACCTCAAGAGACCCAGTACTTC. It is translated as CASSSPSRGGPQETQYF.

The chain couples TRBV6-1 to TRBJ1-3; D unresolved. The CDR3 contains 13 residues. V lost 6 bases and J 8 bases, leaving 14 bases between the germline ends. Germline-derived CDR1 and CDR2 are MNHNS and SASEGT. CDR3: CASRTRRPDTIYF. The DNA of the CDR3 is TGTGCCAGCAGAACTCGGAGGCCGGACACCATATATTTT.

The J gene is TRBJ2-7, the V gene TRBV5-1, with 9 positions matching TRBD1. In germline, CDR1 is SGHRS, CDR2 YFSETQ. The V gene end was trimmed by 9 bases and the J gene end by 1 base; junction bases not matched to a gene: 11. This CDR3 has 15 amino acids. Here the CDR3 reads CAIQKDRGKSYEQYF. The DNA for the CDR3 is TGCGCCATCCAAAAGGACAGGGGAAAGTCCTACGAGCAGTACTTC.

V usage is TRBV30 and J usage is TRBJ1-3, with D perhaps TRBD1 (5 bases). This CDR3 spans 13 amino acids. The germline V gene has CDR1 GTSNPN and CDR2 SVGIG (reference sequence). Deletions cut 4 bases from V and 4 bases from J, with 11 bases between. As DNA, the CDR3 is TGTGCCTGGACATCAGGGCCCGGAAACACCATATATTTT. Its translation is CAWTSGPGNTIYF.

The chain is built from TRBV5-1 and TRBJ1-2; D is perhaps TRBD1 (6 bases). V lost 3 bases and J 6 bases, leaving 15 bases between the germline ends. The CDR3 is 14 amino acids. The V gene's germline CDR1 is SGHRS and CDR2 YFSETQ. The CDR3 protein is CASSSTWGRDGYTF. The CDR3 DNA is TGCGCCAGCAGCTCGACTTGGGGGCGGGATGGCTACACCTTC.

CDR3 in amino acids: CASSPVPGTEAFF. For the CDR3, the DNA is TGTGCCAGCAGCCCTGTCCCCGGCACTGAAGCTTTCTTT. The J gene is TRBJ1-1, the V gene TRBV9, with D uncertain. This CDR3 is built from 13 residues. V was shortened by 4 bases and J by 4 bases, with 11 bases between the two germline ends. Germline assignment: CDR1 SGDLS and CDR2 YYNGEE.

The CDR3 loop reads CASRPTPLGGSRNTEAFF. CDR3 nucleotides: TGTGCCAGCAGACCAACCCCTTTAGGGGGAAGTCGGAACACTGAAGCTTTCTTT. V and J are TRBV7-9 and TRBJ1-1; D may be TRBD1 (6 bases). This CDR3 spans 18 amino acids. Germline assignment: CDR1 SEHNR and CDR2 FQNEAQ (reference sequence). Trimming stripped 6 bases from V and 1 base from J, with 24 bases between.

The gene calls are TRBV10-3 and TRBJ1-2; D uncertain. Looked up from germline, CDR1 is ENHRY and CDR2 is SYGVKD. V was trimmed by 3 bases and J by 1 base, leaving 18 bases between them. This CDR3 region has 17 residues. Written as DNA, the CDR3 is TGTGCCATCAGTGACTTAGGCGGGATCCTCTTTAACTATGGCTACACCTTC. It encodes CAISDLGGILFNYGYTF.

The chain carries TRBV9 and TRBJ2-1; 10 bases fit TRBD2. Germline V gene lookup returns CDR1 SGDLS and CDR2 YYNGEE. J was trimmed by 8 bases and V by 0 bases; bases with no gene match: 14. CDR3 length: 18 residues. The DNA of the CDR3 is TGTGCCAGCAGCGTAGCTCCTCCTGAAGCGGGGGGGCCCTATGAGCAGTTCTTC. Encoded protein: CASSVAPPEAGGPYEQFF.

This rearrangement joins TRBV4-2 to TRBJ1-3, with D perhaps matching TRBD1 (6 bases). The CDR3 covers 14 residues. In germline, CDR1 is LGHNA, CDR2 YNFKEQ. V shed 6 bases and J shed 0 bases, with 9 bases lying between them. The DNA for the CDR3 is TGTGCCAGCAGAACGGACAGCTCTGGAAACACCATATATTTT. Its protein is CASRTDSSGNTIYF.

DNA of the CDR3: TGCGCCAGCAGCCCCCGACAGGGGATGAACACTGAAGCTTTCTTT. This codes for CASSPRQGMNTEAFF. The rearrangement joins TRBV5-1 to TRBJ1-1, with 8 bases matching TRBD1. Germline CDR1 and CDR2: SGHRS and YFSETQ. The V segment lost 4 bases and the J segment 0 bases; nucleotides outside the gene matches: 5. The CDR3 is 15 amino acids.

In this sample, this clone turned up a few times. This chain links TRBV16 with TRBJ1-5, with TRBD1 matching 7 bases. The CDR3 covers 15 residues. Germline V gives CDR1 KGHSY, CDR2 FQNENV. V lost 4 bases, J lost 4 bases, and 7 bases stayed unmatched. CDR3 sequence (DNA): TGTGCCAGCAGCCCACCGGGACAGATTAATCAGCCCCAGCATTTT. Amino acid sequence: CASSPPGQINQPQHF.

The chain is built from TRBV10-3 and TRBJ1-2, with D perhaps TRBD1 (6 bases). CDR1 and CDR2 (germline): ENHRY, SYGVKD. The CDR3 runs to 14 residues. The V end lost 1 base, the J end lost 8 bases, and 14 bases lay between the germline ends. CDR3 protein: CAISEYRSGEGYTF. For the CDR3, the DNA is TGTGCCATCAGTGAGTACCGTTCAGGGGAAGGCTACACCTTC.

The V and J genes are TRBV14 and TRBJ1-4; no clear D gene. Germline-derived CDR1 and CDR2 are SGHDN and FVKESK. Deletions cut 0 bases from V and 2 bases from J, with 7 bases between. The CDR3 runs to 15 residues. The CDR3 nucleotides are TGTGCCAGCAGCCAAGATCGGGGTACTAATGAAAAACTGTTTTTT. Translated: CASSQDRGTNEKLFF. The variable domain in full, with the rest retrieved from reference TRBV14 and TRBJ1-4, is EAGVTQFPSHSVIEKGQTVTLRCDPISGHDNLYWYRRVMGKEIKFLLHFVKESKQDESGMPNNRFLAERTGGTYSTLKVQPAELEDSGVYFCASSQDRGTNEKLFFGSGTQLSVL.

This chain joins TRBV6-6 and TRBJ1-1; no clear D gene. The CDR3 spans 15 residues. With 2 bases removed from V and 1 base from J, the gap between germline ends came to 11 bases. From germline, CDR1 is MNHNY and CDR2 SVGAGI (reference sequence). The CDR3 nucleotides read TGTGCCAGCAGTTACGAGAGGGTGGGGAACACTGAAGCTTTCTTT. Translated, it gives CASSYERVGNTEAFF.

The V gene is TRBV19, the J gene TRBJ2-3, with unresolved D. Germline values: CDR1 LNHDA, CDR2 SQIVND (reference sequence). The CDR3 is 12 residues long. Trimming removed 4 bases from V and 1 base from J, with 3 bases in between. The CDR3 region has the DNA TGTGCCAGTAGTAAGCGCACAGATACGCAGTATTTT. Translated, it gives CASSKRTDTQYF.

This clone was recorded once. V usage is TRBV7-2 and J usage is TRBJ2-1, with D possibly TRBD1 on 5 matching bases. Germline CDR1 is SGHTA and CDR2 is FQGNSA. The CDR3 is 14 amino acids. Trimming removed 4 bases from V and 4 bases from J, with 11 bases in between. The CDR3 protein is CASSSTTVYNEQFF. In nucleotides, the CDR3 is TGTGCCAGCAGCTCGACGACAGTTTACAATGAGCAGTTCTTC.

This clone was observed once. The chain has TRBV5-1 and TRBJ1-2; 9 bases are shared with TRBD1. The V gene's germline CDR1 is SGHRS and CDR2 YFSETQ. The CDR3 totals 13 residues. Losses at the gene ends were 4 bases for V and 7 bases for J; bases not matched to a gene: 5. The CDR3 DNA reads as TGCGCCAGCAGCGGGGACAGGGCGGCTGGCTACACCTTC. Residues: CASSGDRAAGYTF. The variable domain in full, with the rest retrieved from reference TRBV5-1 and TRBJ1-2, is KAGVTQTPRYLIKTRGQQVTLSCSPISGHRSVSWYQQTPGQGLQFLFEYFSETQRNKGNFPGRFSGRQFSNSRSEMNVSTLELGDSALYLCASSGDRAAGYTFGSGTRLTVV.